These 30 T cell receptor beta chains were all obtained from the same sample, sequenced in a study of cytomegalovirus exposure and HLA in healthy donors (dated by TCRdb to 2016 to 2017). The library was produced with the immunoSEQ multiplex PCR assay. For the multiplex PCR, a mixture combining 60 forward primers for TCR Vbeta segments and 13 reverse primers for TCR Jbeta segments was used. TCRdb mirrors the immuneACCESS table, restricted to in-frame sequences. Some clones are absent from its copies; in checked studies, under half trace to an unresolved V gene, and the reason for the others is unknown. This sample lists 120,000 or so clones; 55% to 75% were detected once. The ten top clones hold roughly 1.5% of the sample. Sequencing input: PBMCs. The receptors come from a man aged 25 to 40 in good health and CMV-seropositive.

The CDR3 region is CASSPKLSTEAFF. In DNA form, the CDR3 reads TGCGCCAGCAGCCCGAAATTGAGCACTGAAGCTTTCTTT. The chain is built from TRBV5-1 and TRBJ1-1; D unresolved. CDR1 SGHRS and CDR2 YFSETQ come from the germline V gene. The V end lost 4 bases, the J end lost 4 bases, and 11 bases lay between the germline ends. The CDR3 is made up of 13 amino acids.

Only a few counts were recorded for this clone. As DNA, the CDR3 is TGTGCCAGCAGCCGGGACAGGGAGGTCTATGGCTACACCTTC. As protein: CASSRDREVYGYTF. The rearrangement uses TRBV7-9 and TRBJ1-2, with 9 positions matching TRBD1. In germline, CDR1 is SEHNR, CDR2 FQNEAQ (reference sequence). The ends lost 5 bases at V and 4 bases at J; junction bases unmatched: 5. The CDR3 is made up of 14 amino acids.

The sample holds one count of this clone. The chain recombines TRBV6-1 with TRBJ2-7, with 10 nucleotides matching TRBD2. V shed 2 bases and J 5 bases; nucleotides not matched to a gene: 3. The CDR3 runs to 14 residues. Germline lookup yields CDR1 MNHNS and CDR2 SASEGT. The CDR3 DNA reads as TGTGCCAGCAGTGAACTGCTAGCGGGAGACGAGCAGTACTTC. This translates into CASSELLAGDEQYF.

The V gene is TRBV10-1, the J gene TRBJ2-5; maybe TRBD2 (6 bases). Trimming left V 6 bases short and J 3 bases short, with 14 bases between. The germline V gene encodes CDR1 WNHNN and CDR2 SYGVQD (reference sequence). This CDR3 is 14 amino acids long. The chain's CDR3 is CASRTGLPEETQYF. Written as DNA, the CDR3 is TGCGCCAGCAGGACGGGACTTCCCGAAGAGACCCAGTACTTC.

CDR3 nucleotide sequence: TGCGCCAGCAGCCACAGTCTTCCTAACTATGGCTACACCTTC. As protein: CASSHSLPNYGYTF. This chain links TRBV5-1 with TRBJ1-2, with D hard to call. In germline, CDR1 is SGHRS, CDR2 YFSETQ. The V end lost 4 bases, the J end lost 0 bases, and 10 bases lay between the germline ends. The CDR3 has 14 residues.

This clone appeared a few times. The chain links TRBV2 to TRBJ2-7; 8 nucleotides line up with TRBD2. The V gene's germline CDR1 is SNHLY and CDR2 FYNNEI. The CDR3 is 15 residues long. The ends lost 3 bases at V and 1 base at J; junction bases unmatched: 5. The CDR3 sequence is CASSDGASGSYEQYF. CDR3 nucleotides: TGTGCCAGCAGTGATGGGGCTAGCGGGTCCTACGAGCAGTACTTC.

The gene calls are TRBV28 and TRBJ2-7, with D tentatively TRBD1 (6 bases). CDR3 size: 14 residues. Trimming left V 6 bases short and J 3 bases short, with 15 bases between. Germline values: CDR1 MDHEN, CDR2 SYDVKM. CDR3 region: CASSVGTTYYEQYF. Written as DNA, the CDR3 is TGTGCCAGCAGCGTTGGGACAACGTACTACGAGCAGTACTTC. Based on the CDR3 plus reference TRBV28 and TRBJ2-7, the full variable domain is DVKVTQSSRYLVKRTGEKVFLECVQDMDHENMFWYRQDPGLGLRLIYFSYDVKMKEKGDIPEGYSVSREKKERFSLILESASTNQTSMYLCASSVGTTYYEQYFGPGTRLTVT.

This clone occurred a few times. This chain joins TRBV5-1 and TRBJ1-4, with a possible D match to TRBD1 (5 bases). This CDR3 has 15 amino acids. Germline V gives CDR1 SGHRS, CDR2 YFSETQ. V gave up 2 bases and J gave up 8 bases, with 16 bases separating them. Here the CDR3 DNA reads TGCGCCAGCAGCTTTGGGGCAGCAGACGAGGAAAAACTGTTTTTT. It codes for CASSFGAADEEKLFF.

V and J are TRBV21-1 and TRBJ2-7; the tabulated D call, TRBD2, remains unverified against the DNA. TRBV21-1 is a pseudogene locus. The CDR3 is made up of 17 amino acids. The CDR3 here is CASSKVSRGPMTYEQYF. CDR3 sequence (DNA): TGTGCCAGCAGCAAAGTTTCGCGGGGCCCTATGACCTACGAGCAGTACTTC.

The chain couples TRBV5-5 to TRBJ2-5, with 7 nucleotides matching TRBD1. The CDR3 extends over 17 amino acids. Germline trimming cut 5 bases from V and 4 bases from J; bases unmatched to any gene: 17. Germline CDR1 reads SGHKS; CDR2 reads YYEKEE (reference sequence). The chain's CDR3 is CASSSTGVGTFLETQYF. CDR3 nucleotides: TGTGCCAGCAGTTCAACAGGGGTGGGGACCTTTTTAGAGACCCAGTACTTC. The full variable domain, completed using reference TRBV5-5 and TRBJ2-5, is DAGVTQSPTHLIKTRGQQVTLRCSPISGHKSVSWYQQVLGQGPQFIFQYYEKEERGRGNFPDRFSARQFPNYSSELNVNALLLGDSALYLCASSSTGVGTFLETQYFGPGTRLLVL.

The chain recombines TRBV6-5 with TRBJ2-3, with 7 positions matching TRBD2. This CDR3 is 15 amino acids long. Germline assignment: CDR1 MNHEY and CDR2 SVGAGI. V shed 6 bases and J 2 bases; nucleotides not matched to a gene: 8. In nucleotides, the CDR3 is TGTGCCAGCAGCCCGACTAGCCTACTCACAGATACGCAGTATTTT. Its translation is CASSPTSLLTDTQYF.

CDR3 residues: CASSPPPAGGYDEQYF. DNA of the CDR3: TGTGCCAGCAGCCCCCCCCCAGCAGGGGGATACGACGAGCAGTACTTC. The rearrangement joins TRBV7-9 to TRBJ2-7; 7 bases are a match to TRBD1. Germline loops: CDR1 SEHNR, CDR2 FQNEAQ (reference sequence). The CDR3 is 16 residues long. The junction had 15 bases not matched to a gene; V was cut back by 5 bases and J by 5 bases.

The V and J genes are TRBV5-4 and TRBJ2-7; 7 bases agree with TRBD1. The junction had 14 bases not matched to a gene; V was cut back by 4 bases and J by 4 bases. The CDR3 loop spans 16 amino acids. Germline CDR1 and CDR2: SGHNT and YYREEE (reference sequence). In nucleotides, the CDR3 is TGTGCCAGCAGCATGGGGCCGGGACAGCTGGTATACGAGCAGTACTTC. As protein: CASSMGPGQLVYEQYF. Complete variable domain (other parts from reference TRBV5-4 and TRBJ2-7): ETGVTQSPTHLIKTRGQQVTLRCSSQSGHNTVSWYQQALGQGPQFIFQYYREEENGRGNFPPRFSGLQFPNYSSELNVNALELDDSALYLCASSMGPGQLVYEQYFGPGTRLTVT.

CDR3 nucleotides: TGTGCCAGCAGCGAACCGGACAGGACTTACTATGGCTACACCTTC. Translating it yields CASSEPDRTYYGYTF. The chain carries TRBV5-8 and TRBJ1-2; TRBD1 matches at 7 bases. CDR1 is SGHTS and CDR2 is YDEGEE in the germline V gene. This CDR3 contains 15 residues. V trimming: 4 bases; J trimming: 3 bases; junction bases outside the gene matches: 9.

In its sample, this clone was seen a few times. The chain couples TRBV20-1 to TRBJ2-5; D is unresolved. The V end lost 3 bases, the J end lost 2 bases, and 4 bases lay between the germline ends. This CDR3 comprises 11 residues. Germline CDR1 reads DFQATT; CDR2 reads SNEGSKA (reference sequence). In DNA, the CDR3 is TGCAGTGCTAGTAAACAAGAGACCCAGTACTTC. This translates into CSASKQETQYF.

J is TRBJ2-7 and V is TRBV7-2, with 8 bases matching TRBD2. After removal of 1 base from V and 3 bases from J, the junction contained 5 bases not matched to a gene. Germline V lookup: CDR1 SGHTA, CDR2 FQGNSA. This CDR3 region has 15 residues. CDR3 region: CASSLESGRVYEQYF. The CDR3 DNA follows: TGTGCCAGCAGCTTAGAAAGCGGGAGAGTCTACGAGCAGTACTTC.

CDR3 coding DNA: TGTGCCAGCAGCTTCCCGGACAGGGGTAGGGCTGAAGCTTTCTTT. Translation: CASSFPDRGRAEAFF. The chain joins TRBV7-9 to TRBJ1-1; TRBD1 matches 9 bases. After removal of 3 bases from V and 6 bases from J, the junction contained 8 bases not matched to a gene. This CDR3 region has 15 residues. CDR1 is SEHNR, CDR2 FQNEAQ, per germline (reference sequence).

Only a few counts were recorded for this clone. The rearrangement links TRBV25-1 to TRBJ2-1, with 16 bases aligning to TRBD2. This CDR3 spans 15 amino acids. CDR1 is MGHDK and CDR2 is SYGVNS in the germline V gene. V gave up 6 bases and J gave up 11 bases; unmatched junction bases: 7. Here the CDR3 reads CASRPPGLAGGKQFF. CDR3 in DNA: TGTGCCAGCAGGCCCCCGGGACTAGCGGGAGGGAAGCAGTTCTTC.

This chain's CDR3 is CASSGETDTQYF. CDR3 in DNA: TGTGCCAGCAGTGGGGAGACAGATACGCAGTATTTT. This chain joins TRBV6-1 and TRBJ2-3; a weak D match, TRBD2 (5 bases). Per germline, CDR1 MNHNS and CDR2 SASEGT. This CDR3 is built from 12 residues. With 4 bases removed from V and 3 bases from J, the gap between germline ends came to 5 bases.

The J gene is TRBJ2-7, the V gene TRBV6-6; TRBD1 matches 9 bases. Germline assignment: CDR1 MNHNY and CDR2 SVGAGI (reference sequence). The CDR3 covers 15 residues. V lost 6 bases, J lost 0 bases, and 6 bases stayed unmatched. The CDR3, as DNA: TGTGCCAGCAGGTCCTACAGGGGGCTCTCCTACGAGCAGTACTTC. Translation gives CASRSYRGLSYEQYF.

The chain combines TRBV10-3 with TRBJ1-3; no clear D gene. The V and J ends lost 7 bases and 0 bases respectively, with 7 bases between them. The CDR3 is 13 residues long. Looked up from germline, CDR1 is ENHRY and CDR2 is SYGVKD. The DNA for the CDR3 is TGTGCCATCAAAGAGTTCTCTGGAAACACCATATATTTT. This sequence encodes CAIKEFSGNTIYF.

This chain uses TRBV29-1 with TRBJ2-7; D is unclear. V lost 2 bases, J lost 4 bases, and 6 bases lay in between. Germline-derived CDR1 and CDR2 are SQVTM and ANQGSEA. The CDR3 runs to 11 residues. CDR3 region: CSVEIGYEQYF. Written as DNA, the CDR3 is TGCAGCGTTGAAATCGGGTACGAGCAGTACTTC.

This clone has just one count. CDR3 DNA: TGTGCCAGCAGCTTGGATACCCACGAGCAGTACTTC. It is translated as CASSLDTHEQYF. This chain joins TRBV5-6 and TRBJ2-5, with D hard to call. The DNA end is a closer match to TRBJ2-7, so the J assignment may be wrong. Germline CDR1 reads SGHDT; CDR2 reads YYEEEE. The CDR3 extends over 12 amino acids.

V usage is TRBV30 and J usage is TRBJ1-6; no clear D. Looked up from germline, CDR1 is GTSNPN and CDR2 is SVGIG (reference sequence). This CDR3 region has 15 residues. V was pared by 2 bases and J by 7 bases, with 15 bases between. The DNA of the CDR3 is TGTGCCTGGAGTATCTTCCGAGGCGGGAATTCACCCCTCCACTTT. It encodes CAWSIFRGGNSPLHF.

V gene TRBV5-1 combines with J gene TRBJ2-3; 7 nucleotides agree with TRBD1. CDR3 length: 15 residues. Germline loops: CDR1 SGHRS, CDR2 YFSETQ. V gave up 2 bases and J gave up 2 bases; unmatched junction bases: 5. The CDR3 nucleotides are TGCGCCAGCAGCTTCACAGGGGATCCCACAGATACGCAGTATTTT. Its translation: CASSFTGDPTDTQYF. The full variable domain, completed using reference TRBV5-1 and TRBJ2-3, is KAGVTQTPRYLIKTRGQQVTLSCSPISGHRSVSWYQQTPGQGLQFLFEYFSETQRNKGNFPGRFSGRQFSNSRSEMNVSTLELGDSALYLCASSFTGDPTDTQYFGPGTRLTVL.

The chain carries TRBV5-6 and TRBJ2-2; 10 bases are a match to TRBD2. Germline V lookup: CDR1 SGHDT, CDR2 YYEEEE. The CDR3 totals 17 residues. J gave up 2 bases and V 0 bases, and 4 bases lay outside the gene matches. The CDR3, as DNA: TGTGCCAGCAGCTTGGCCGGGACTAGCGCTAACACCGGGGAGCTGTTTTTT. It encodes CASSLAGTSANTGELFF.

The CDR3 DNA reads TGTGCCAGCAGCCAAGGGCAGGGCCGGGCAGATACGCAGTATTTT. Its protein is CASSQGQGRADTQYF. This chain connects TRBV4-2 to TRBJ2-3; D might be TRBD1 (5 bases). Germline values: CDR1 LGHNA, CDR2 YNFKEQ. This CDR3 is built from 15 residues. With 1 base removed from V and 4 bases from J, the gap between germline ends came to 12 bases.

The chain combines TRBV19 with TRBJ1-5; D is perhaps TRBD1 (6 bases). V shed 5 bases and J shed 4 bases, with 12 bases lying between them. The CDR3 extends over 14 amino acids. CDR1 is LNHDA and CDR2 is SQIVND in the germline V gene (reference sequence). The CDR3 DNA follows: TGTGCCAGTAGTGCGACAGGTTTTAATCAGCCCCAGCATTTT. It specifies CASSATGFNQPQHF.

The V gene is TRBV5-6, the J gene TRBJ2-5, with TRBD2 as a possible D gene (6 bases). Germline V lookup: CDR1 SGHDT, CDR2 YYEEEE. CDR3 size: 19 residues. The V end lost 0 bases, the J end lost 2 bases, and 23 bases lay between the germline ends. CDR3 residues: CASSLATASEILSQETQYF. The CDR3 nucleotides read TGTGCCAGCAGCTTGGCCACGGCTAGCGAGATTCTGAGTCAAGAGACCCAGTACTTC.

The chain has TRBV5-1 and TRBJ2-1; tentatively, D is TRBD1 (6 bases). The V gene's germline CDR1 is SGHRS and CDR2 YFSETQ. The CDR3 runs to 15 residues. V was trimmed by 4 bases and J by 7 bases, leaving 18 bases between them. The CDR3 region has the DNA TGCGCCAGCAGCATCACCAGGGGCTCTGGGAATGAGCAGTTCTTC. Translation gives CASSITRGSGNEQFF.